This T cell receptor (beta chain) is drawn from a study of blood T cell repertoires in COVID-19. Study-level background: COVID-19 samples, acute and convalescent, were from the United States, Italy and Spain.

CDR1 and CDR2 (germline): SGHTA, FQGNSA. This CDR3 has 15 amino acids. With V trimmed by 3 bases and J by 6 bases, 9 bases remained unmatched. Source study methods: By means of reference gene primer amplification, nucleated cell counts were estimated. This table comes from immunoSEQ multiplex PCR, and its TCRdb copy is limited to in-frame clones, with some not included. The V and J calls and clone size were taken over from that table, and D and trimming were inferred from the DNA. The sample gives about 130,000 clones, roughly 77% of which show up once; roughly 4.9% is in the top ten. V and J are TRBV7-2 and TRBJ2-7, with TRBD2 matching 9 bases. The specimen was peripheral blood. This sequence originates from a woman in her seventies with COVID-19, enrolled during active disease. The CDR3 region has the DNA TGTGCCAGCAGCTTCGGCGGGGGGGTACCCGGCGAGCAGTACTTC. It specifies CASSFGGGVPGEQYF. Drawing the rest from reference TRBV7-2 and TRBJ2-7, the complete variable domain is GAGVSQSPSNKVTEKGKDVELRCDPISGHTALYWYRQSLGQGLEFLIYFQGNSAPDKSGLPSDRFSAERTGGSVSTLTIQRTQQEDSAVYLCASSFGGGVPGEQYFGPGTRLTVT.